The 5 T cell receptor beta chains reported below all come from one sample, sequenced in a study of shared clonotypes between healthy human individuals. Some clones are missing from TCRdb's copy, which holds only in-frame ones; the method was immunoSEQ multiplex PCR. This table has some 2,400,000 clones, 95% appearing once. Source material: naive CD4+ T cells sorted from blood. Sample subset: CD45RA+ positively selected. These receptor sequences come from a man between 18 and 35 years old in good health.

This chain connects TRBV2 to TRBJ1-2; 10 bases map to TRBD1. V lost 6 bases to trimming and J lost 7 bases; unmatched junction nucleotides: 5. The length of the CDR3 is 13 residues. Germline V gene sequence: CDR1 SNHLY, CDR2 FYNNEI. The CDR3 region has the DNA TGTGCCAGCAGGGGACAGGGGCACTCTGGCTACACCTTC. It codes for CASRGQGHSGYTF.

The CDR3 nucleotides read TGTGCCAGCAGCCGGGACATCTACGAGCAGTACTTC. Amino acid sequence: CASSRDIYEQYF. The genes are TRBV5-4 and TRBJ2-7; TRBD1 is a possible D gene (6 bases). CDR1 and CDR2 from the germline V gene are SGHNT and YYREEE (reference sequence). The CDR3 covers 12 residues. Trimming removed 4 bases from V and 3 bases from J, with 8 bases in between.

The chain is built from TRBV9 and TRBJ1-1; a weak D match, TRBD1 (6 bases). Germline assignment: CDR1 SGDLS and CDR2 YYNGEE. V shed 3 bases and J shed 10 bases, with 19 bases lying between them. The CDR3 has 14 amino acids. The CDR3 reads CASSAAGTRPVAFF. Written as DNA, the CDR3 is TGTGCCAGCAGCGCCGCCGGGACACGGCCCGTAGCTTTCTTT. The full variable domain, with the rest looked up from reference TRBV9 and TRBJ1-1, is DSGVTQTPKHLITATGQRVTLRCSPRSGDLSVYWYQQSLDQGLQFLIQYYNGEERAKGNILERFSAQQFPDLHSELNLSSLELGDSALYFCASSAAGTRPVAFFGQGTRLTVV.

This rearrangement joins TRBV5-1 to TRBJ2-3; TRBD2 agrees at 14 bases. Looked up from germline, CDR1 is SGHRS and CDR2 is YFSETQ. V was clipped by 3 bases and J by 5 bases; unmatched bases: 5. The CDR3 extends over 16 amino acids. CDR3 in DNA: TGCGCCAGCAGCTGGGGGACTAGCGGGAGTGGAGATACGCAGTATTTT. Translated: CASSWGTSGSGDTQYF.

The chain carries TRBV5-4 and TRBJ2-7; TRBD2 aligns across 13 bases. The length of the CDR3 is 14 residues. Losses at the gene ends were 4 bases for V and 7 bases for J; bases not matched to a gene: 5. Germline V gene lookup returns CDR1 SGHNT and CDR2 YYREEE (reference sequence). CDR3: CASSRTSGREEQYF. The CDR3 nucleotides are TGTGCCAGCAGCCGTACTAGCGGGAGGGAAGAGCAGTACTTC.